Shown below are 24 T cell receptor beta chains from a single sample sequenced in a study of T cells in Graves' hyperthyroidism and ophthalmopathy. Amplification yielded TCR beta CDR3 regions, with RNA transcripts as the source. TCR CDR3 underwent first-round RT-PCR with the HTBI primer set. Each CDR3 protein is one row after TCRdb ran MiXCR on the multiplex PCR reads. The table lists a few hundred thousand distinct CDR3 sequences, around a sixth of them singletons, with about 7% in the top ten. The sample comprised blood. The receptors were sampled from a woman in her twenties or thirties with Graves' hyperthyroidism.

This clonotype was observed a handful of times. The gene calls are TRBV19 and TRBJ2-1, with TRBD1 identical over 7 bases. V lost 3 bases and J lost 7; bases outside the gene matches: 12. The CDR3 is 16 residues long. Germline V lookup: CDR1 LNHDA, CDR2 SQIVND (reference sequence). The CDR3 DNA is TGTGCCAGTAGTATTCGAACCACGGGACAGAGAAATGAGCAGTTCTTC. It yields the protein CASSIRTTGQRNEQFF.

This clonotype was detected a few times. The genes are TRBV4-1 and TRBJ2-2, with TRBD2 matching over 8 bases. Germline lookup yields CDR1 MGHRA and CDR2 YSYEKL. V was clipped by 0 bases and J by 4 bases; unmatched bases: 4. This CDR3 is 16 amino acids long. In DNA, the CDR3 is TGCGCCAGCAGCCAAGATCCCGCGGGAGGCACCGGGGAGCTGTTTTTT. Translation gives CASSQDPAGGTGELFF.

The chain employs TRBV27 and TRBJ2-7; 9 positions agree with TRBD2. The trim removed 5 bases at V and 2 bases at J, leaving 7 bases unmatched. The CDR3 length is 15 residues. Per germline, CDR1 MNHEY and CDR2 SMNVEV (reference sequence). The CDR3 DNA follows: TGTGCCAGCAGTAGTGATGTAGCGGGAGCCTACGAGCAGTACTTC. Protein sequence: CASSSDVAGAYEQYF.

This clonotype occurred many times. This chain joins TRBV18 and TRBJ1-1, with TRBD1 identical over 11 bases. The CDR3 has 14 residues. Losses at the gene ends were 4 bases for V and 7 bases for J; bases not matched to a gene: 5. Per germline, CDR1 KGHSH and CDR2 LQKENI. CDR3 loop: CASSRGTGGFEAFF. The CDR3 nucleotides are TGTGCCAGCTCACGCGGGACAGGGGGTTTTGAAGCTTTCTTT. The full variable domain, in which reference TRBV18 and TRBJ1-1 provide the parts outside the CDR3, is NAGVMQNPRHLVRRRGQEARLRCSPMKGHSHVYWYRQLPEEGLKFMVYLQKENIIDESGMPKERFSAEFPKEGPSILRIQQVVRGDSAAYFCASSRGTGGFEAFFGQGTRLTVV.

DNA for the CDR3: TGTGCCAGTAGTATAGACACGCTGGGGGACTCCTACGAGCAGTACTTC. Translated: CASSIDTLGDSYEQYF. The rearrangement joins TRBV19 to TRBJ2-7; D tentatively fits TRBD1 or TRBD2 (5 bases each). The germline V and J ends were trimmed by 0 bases and 0 bases, with 12 bases remaining between them. The CDR3 loop spans 16 amino acids. CDR1 LNHDA and CDR2 SQIVND come from the germline V gene (reference sequence).

This clonotype was seen at least ten times. The rearrangement links TRBV20-1 to TRBJ2-1; perhaps D is TRBD1 or TRBD2 (5 bases each). Germline V gene data show CDR1 as DFQATT and CDR2 as SNEGSKA (reference sequence). V lost 4 bases and J 1 base, leaving 14 bases between the germline ends. This CDR3 contains 15 residues. The chain's CDR3 is CSATSGTSSYNEQFF. DNA of the CDR3: TGCAGTGCTACTTCCGGGACGTCTTCCTACAATGAGCAGTTCTTC.

This clonotype has at least ten counts. The chain employs TRBV28 and TRBJ2-7; 11 bases are a match to TRBD2. The V gene end was trimmed by 5 bases and the J gene end by 3 bases; junction bases not matched to a gene: 9. CDR1 MDHEN and CDR2 SYDVKM come from the germline V gene. This CDR3 region has 16 residues. The DNA for the CDR3 is TGTGCCAGCAGTAGAACCTCCGGGACTAGCGGCTACGAGCAGTACTTC. This sequence encodes CASSRTSGTSGYEQYF.

This clonotype was counted a few times. V and J are TRBV6-1 and TRBJ1-3; 7 positions match TRBD1. Germline-derived CDR1 and CDR2 are MNHNS and SASEGT. V lost 5 bases, J lost 2 bases, and 6 bases stayed unmatched. The CDR3 sequence is 15 residues long. The CDR3 nucleotides read TGTGCCAGCAGTAAGATAACAGGGGCTGGAAACACCATATATTTT. Amino acid sequence: CASSKITGAGNTIYF.

This clonotype has a single count. The CDR3 is CASSPTPGTGGNEQFF. The CDR3, as DNA: TGTGCCAGCAGCCCCACGCCCGGGACAGGGGGCAATGAGCAGTTCTTC. The chain uses TRBV7-3 and TRBJ2-1; 11 bases are a match to TRBD1. Looked up from germline, CDR1 is SGHTA and CDR2 is FQGTGA. V lost 5 bases, J lost 6 bases, and 9 bases stayed unmatched. This CDR3 is built from 16 residues.

V gene TRBV5-1 combines with J gene TRBJ2-2, with TRBD1 matching over 11 bases. The CDR3 runs 16 residues. Germline V gives CDR1 SGHRS, CDR2 YFSETQ. Losses at the gene ends were 4 bases for V and 6 bases for J; bases not matched to a gene: 8. The CDR3 nucleotides are TGCGCCAGCAGCAGGAAACCGGGACAGGGGGCCGGGGAGCTGTTTTTT. Translation: CASSRKPGQGAGELFF.

The chain carries TRBV6-5 and TRBJ2-2, with 12 bases lining up with TRBD2. The CDR3 runs to 18 residues. Germline loops: CDR1 MNHEY, CDR2 SVGAGI. V dropped 2 bases and J dropped 5; count of bases not matched to a gene: 9. The DNA of the CDR3 is TGTGCCAGCAGTTACACACTAGCGGGAGGAGGAATAACCGGGGAGCTGTTTTTT. It translates to CASSYTLAGGGITGELFF.

This clonotype was detected a few times. V is TRBV15 and J is TRBJ2-5; TRBD2 agrees at 7 bases. In germline, CDR1 is LNHNV, CDR2 YYDKDF (reference sequence). The CDR3 length is 15 residues. The ends lost 1 base at V and 3 bases at J; junction bases unmatched: 5. CDR3 amino acids: CATSRVVAGEETQYF. The CDR3 DNA is TGTGCCACCAGCAGAGTAGTGGCGGGAGAAGAGACCCAGTACTTC.

The V call is TRBV18, the J call TRBJ1-3; D not certain. The germline CDR1 and CDR2 sequences are KGHSH and LQKENI. CDR3 length: 15 amino acids. Deletions cut 3 bases from V and 0 bases from J, with 9 bases between. CDR3 sequence (DNA): TGTGCCAGCTCACCCCTTCGGGACTCTGGAAACACCATATATTTT. As protein: CASSPLRDSGNTIYF.

This clonotype showed up many times. V and J are TRBV20-1 and TRBJ2-1; 8 bases fit TRBD2. Germline V gene sequence: CDR1 DFQATT, CDR2 SNEGSKA (reference sequence). Trimming removed 0 bases from V and 7 bases from J; junction bases left unmatched: 14. This CDR3 region has 17 residues. CDR3 residues: CSARDTKAGGRPNEQFF. The CDR3 nucleotides are TGCAGTGCTAGAGATACGAAGGCGGGAGGCCGTCCAAATGAGCAGTTCTTC.

This clonotype was observed many times. This chain connects TRBV7-9 to TRBJ2-3; TRBD2 agrees at 12 bases. Trimming cost V 7 bases and J 3 bases; bases outside gene matches: 2. Germline values: CDR1 SEHNR, CDR2 FQNEAQ (reference sequence). The CDR3 spans 14 residues. The CDR3 protein is CASILAGGTDTQYF. CDR3 DNA sequence: TGTGCCAGCATCCTAGCGGGAGGGACAGATACGCAGTATTTT. The complete variable domain, with remaining parts taken from reference TRBV7-9 and TRBJ2-3, reads DTGVSQNPRHKITKRGQNVTFRCDPISEHNRLYWYRQTLGQGPEFLTYFQNEAQLEKSRLLSDRFSAERPKGSFSTLEIQRTEQGDSAMYLCASILAGGTDTQYFGPGTRLTVL.

In this sample, this clonotype turned up many times. The chain combines TRBV20-1 with TRBJ2-7; D is unresolved. The CDR3 sequence is 16 residues long. Trimming stripped 0 bases from V and 3 bases from J, with 18 bases between. In germline, CDR1 is DFQATT, CDR2 SNEGSKA (reference sequence). CDR3 protein: CSARDSLGHPNYEQYF. The DNA of the CDR3 is TGCAGTGCTAGAGATTCTTTAGGGCATCCCAACTACGAGCAGTACTTC.

The sample holds many counts of this clonotype. This chain links TRBV5-4 with TRBJ2-1, with TRBD2 matching over 10 bases. CDR3 size: 15 residues. With V trimmed by 0 bases and J by 5 bases, 2 bases remained unmatched. CDR1 and CDR2 from the germline V gene are SGHNT and YYREEE (reference sequence). CDR3 in amino acids: CASSLDTSGNNEQFF. The DNA for the CDR3 is TGTGCCAGCAGCTTGGATACTAGCGGGAACAATGAGCAGTTCTTC.

There are many counts of this clonotype. The chain uses TRBV20-1 and TRBJ2-7; 12 bases agree with TRBD2. After removal of 5 bases from V and 2 bases from J, the junction contained 4 bases not matched to a gene. Germline loops: CDR1 DFQATT, CDR2 SNEGSKA (reference sequence). The length of the CDR3 is 14 residues. The CDR3 spells CSAVGLAGPYEQYF. The CDR3 region has the DNA TGCAGTGCTGTTGGACTAGCGGGACCCTACGAGCAGTACTTC.

This clonotype turned up a few times. J is TRBJ2-1 and V is TRBV27; TRBD2 aligns across 8 bases. V gave up 6 bases and J gave up 10 bases; unmatched junction bases: 5. Germline CDR1 and CDR2: MNHEY and SMNVEV (reference sequence). The CDR3 length is 12 residues. The CDR3 region has the DNA TGTGCCAGCAGAGAACTAGCGGACGAGCAGTTCTTC. Protein product: CASRELADEQFF.

In DNA form, the CDR3 reads TGTGCCAGCGAAAGGAGGGCAGCATCCTACAATGAGCAGTTCTTC. Amino acids: CASERRAASYNEQFF. This chain uses TRBV12-3 or TRBV12-4 with TRBJ2-1, with a tentative D call TRBD2 (6 bases). This CDR3 has 15 residues. V was cut by 8 bases and J by 1 base, with 15 bases left in between.

This clonotype came up many times. The rearrangement links TRBV12-3 or TRBV12-4 to TRBJ1-6; D is uncertain. The CDR3 totals 18 residues. Trimming took 4 bases from V and 0 from J, leaving 16 bases between them. In nucleotides, the CDR3 is TGTGCCAGCAGTTCCCGTGGGCAGCTAAGCTCCTATAATTCACCCCTCCACTTT. Protein product: CASSSRGQLSSYNSPLHF.

This clonotype showed up just once. Its ends do not fully match the called genes, so a read error is possible. This chain connects TRBV30 to TRBJ2-1; 13 bases are shared with TRBD2. The germline CDR1 and CDR2 sequences are GTSNPN and SVGIG (reference sequence). This CDR3 is built from 13 residues. DNA of the CDR3: TGTGCCTGGAGCGTAACTAGCGGGAGGGCCCTTCTCTTC. Its protein product is CAWSVTSGRALLF.

In this sample, this clonotype turned up many times. The genes are TRBV12-3 or TRBV12-4 and TRBJ2-1, with TRBD2 as a possible D gene (6 bases). The CDR3 is made up of 13 amino acids. V shed 10 bases and J shed 10 bases, with 20 bases lying between them. The CDR3 loop reads CAIKEREPGEQFF. The CDR3 DNA reads TGTGCCATCAAGGAACGGGAGCCAGGCGAGCAGTTCTTC.

This sequence joins TRBV5-1 and TRBJ2-1; D gene ambiguous. The germline gives CDR1 SGHRS, CDR2 YFSETQ. Trimming left V 7 bases short and J 1 base short, with 15 bases between. The CDR3 has 15 residues. As DNA, the CDR3 is TGCGCCAGCTGTCTAGGAAGCAGGTCCTACAATGAGCAGTTCTTC. This sequence encodes CASCLGSRSYNEQFF.